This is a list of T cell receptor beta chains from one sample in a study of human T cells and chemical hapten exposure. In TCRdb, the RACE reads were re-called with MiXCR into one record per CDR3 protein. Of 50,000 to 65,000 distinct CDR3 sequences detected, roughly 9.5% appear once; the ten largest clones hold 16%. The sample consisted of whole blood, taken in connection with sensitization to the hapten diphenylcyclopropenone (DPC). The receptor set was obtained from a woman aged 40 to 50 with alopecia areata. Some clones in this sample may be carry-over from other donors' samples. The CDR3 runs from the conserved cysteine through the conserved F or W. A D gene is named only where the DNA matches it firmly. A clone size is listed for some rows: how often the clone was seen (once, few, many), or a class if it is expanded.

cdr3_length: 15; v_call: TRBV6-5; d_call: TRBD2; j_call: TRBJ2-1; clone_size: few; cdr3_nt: TGTGCCAGCAGCCGTCTAGCGGGGGGGCGAAATGAGCAGTTCTTC; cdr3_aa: CASSRLAGGRNEQFF
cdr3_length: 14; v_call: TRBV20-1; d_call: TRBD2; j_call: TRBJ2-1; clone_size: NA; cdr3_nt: TGCAGTGCCCAACGGGAGGTTCCGGGCAATGAGCAGTTCTTC; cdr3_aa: CSAQREVPGNEQFF
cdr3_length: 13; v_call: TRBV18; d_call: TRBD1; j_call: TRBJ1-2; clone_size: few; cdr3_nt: TGTGCCAGCTCTCCTAACCGGGACAGCGAGAACACCTTC; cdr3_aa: CASSPNRDSENTF
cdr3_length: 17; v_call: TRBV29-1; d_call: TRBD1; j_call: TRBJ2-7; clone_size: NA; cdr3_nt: TGCAGCGTTGAAGGGTCGCCGGACAGGGCACATACGGACGAGCAGTACTTC; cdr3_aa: CSVEGSPDRAHTDEQYF
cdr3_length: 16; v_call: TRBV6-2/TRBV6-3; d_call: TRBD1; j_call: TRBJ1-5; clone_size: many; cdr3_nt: TGTGCCAGCCTCTCGGCGGGACAGGGGGCCAATCAGCCCCAGCATTTT; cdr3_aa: CASLSAGQGANQPQHF
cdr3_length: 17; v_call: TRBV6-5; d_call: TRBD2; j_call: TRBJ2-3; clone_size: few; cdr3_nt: TGTGCCAGCAGTTCCGGACTAGCGGGGGCTACCACAGATACGCAGTATTTT; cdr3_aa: CASSSGLAGATTDTQYF
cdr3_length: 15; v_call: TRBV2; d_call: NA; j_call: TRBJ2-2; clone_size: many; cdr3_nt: TGTGCCAGCAGTGTGGGGACAACGAACACCGGGGAGCTGTTTTTT; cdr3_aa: CASSVGTTNTGELFF
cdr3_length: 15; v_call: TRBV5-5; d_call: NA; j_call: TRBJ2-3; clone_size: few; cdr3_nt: TGTGCCAGCAGTCTCCAAAGGGGGGCCACAGATACGCAGTATTTT; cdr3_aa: CASSLQRGATDTQYF
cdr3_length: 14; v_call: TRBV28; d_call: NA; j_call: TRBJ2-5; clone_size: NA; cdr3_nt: TGTGCCAGCAGCCCTGGGAGCAGAGTAGAGACCCAGTACTTC; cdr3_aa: CASSPGSRVETQYF
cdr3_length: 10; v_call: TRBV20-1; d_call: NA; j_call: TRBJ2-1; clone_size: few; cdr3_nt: TGCAGTGCTGTCCCCGGTGAGCAGTTCTTC; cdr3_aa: CSAVPGEQFF
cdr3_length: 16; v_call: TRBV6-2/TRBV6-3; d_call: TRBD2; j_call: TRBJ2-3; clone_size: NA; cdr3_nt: TGTGCCAGCAGTCCTATACTAGCGGGGGGTGCAGATACGCAGTATTTT; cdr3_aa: CASSPILAGGADTQYF
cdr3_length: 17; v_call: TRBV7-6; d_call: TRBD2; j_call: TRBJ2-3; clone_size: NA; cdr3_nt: TGTGCCAGCAGCGGGGGACTAGCGGGGTTGAGCACAGATACGCAGTATTTT; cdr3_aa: CASSGGLAGLSTDTQYF
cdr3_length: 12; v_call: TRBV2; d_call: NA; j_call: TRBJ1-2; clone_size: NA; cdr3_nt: TGTGCCAGCAGTGTAGGACTCTATGGCTACACCTTC; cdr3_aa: CASSVGLYGYTF
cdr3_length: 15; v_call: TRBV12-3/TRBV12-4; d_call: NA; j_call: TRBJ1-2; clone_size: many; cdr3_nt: TGTGCCAGCACCCCCTGGAACAGGGTCCACGATGGCTACACCTTC; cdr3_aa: CASTPWNRVHDGYTF
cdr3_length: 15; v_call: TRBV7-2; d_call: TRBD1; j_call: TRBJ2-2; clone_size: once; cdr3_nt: TGTGCCAGCAGCACTTCAGGGGGCGTATCCGGGGAGCTGTTTTTT; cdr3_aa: CASSTSGGVSGELFF
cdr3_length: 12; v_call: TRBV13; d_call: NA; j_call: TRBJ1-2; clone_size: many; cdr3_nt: TGTGCCAGCAGCTTGGTCCTCTATGGCTACACCTTC; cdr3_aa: CASSLVLYGYTF
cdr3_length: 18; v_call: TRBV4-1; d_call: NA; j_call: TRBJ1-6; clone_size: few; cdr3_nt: TGCGCCAGCAGCCAGGATATAGGAGACAGCATTTATAATTCACCCCTCCACTTT; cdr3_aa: CASSQDIGDSIYNSPLHF
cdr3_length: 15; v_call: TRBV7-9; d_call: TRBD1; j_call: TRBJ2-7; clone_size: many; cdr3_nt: TGTGCCAGCAGCCTTAGGACAGGAACTATCTACGAGCAGTACTTC; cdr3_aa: CASSLRTGTIYEQYF
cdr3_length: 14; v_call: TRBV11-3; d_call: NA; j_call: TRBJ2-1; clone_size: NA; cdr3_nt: TGTGCCAGCAGCTTTTCCATTAAGGACAATGAGCAGTTCTTC; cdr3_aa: CASSFSIKDNEQFF
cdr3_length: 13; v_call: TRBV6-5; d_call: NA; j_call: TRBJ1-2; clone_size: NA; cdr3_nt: TGTGCCAGCAGTTACGGGGTCTACTATGGCTACACCTTC; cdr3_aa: CASSYGVYYGYTF
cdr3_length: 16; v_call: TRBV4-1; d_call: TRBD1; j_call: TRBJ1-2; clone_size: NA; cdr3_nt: TGCGCCAGCAGCCAGATCGGGACAGGGCCTAACTATGGCTACACCTTC; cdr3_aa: CASSQIGTGPNYGYTF
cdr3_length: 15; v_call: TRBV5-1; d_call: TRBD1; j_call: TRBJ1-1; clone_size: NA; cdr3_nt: TGCGCCAGCAGCTTGGTCGCACAGGGGGGTACTGAAGCTTTCTTT; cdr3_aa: CASSLVAQGGTEAFF
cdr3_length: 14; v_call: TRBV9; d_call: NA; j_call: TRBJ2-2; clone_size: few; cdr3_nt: TGTGCCAGCAGCGCGACAGGTAACACCGGGGAGCTGTTTTTT; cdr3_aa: CASSATGNTGELFF
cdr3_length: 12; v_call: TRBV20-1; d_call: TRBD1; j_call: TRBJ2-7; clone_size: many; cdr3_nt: TGCAGTGCTAAACAGGGGGCTTACGAGCAGTACTTC; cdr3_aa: CSAKQGAYEQYF
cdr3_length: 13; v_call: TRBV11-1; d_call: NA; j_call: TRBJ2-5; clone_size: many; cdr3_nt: TGTGCCAGCAGCACTCGAGGGCAAGAGACCCAGTACTTC; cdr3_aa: CASSTRGQETQYF
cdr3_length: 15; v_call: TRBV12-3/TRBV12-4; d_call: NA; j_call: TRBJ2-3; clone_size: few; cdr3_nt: TGTGCCAGCAGTTCCCGGACCGAGCGCACAGATACGCAGTATTTT; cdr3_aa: CASSSRTERTDTQYF
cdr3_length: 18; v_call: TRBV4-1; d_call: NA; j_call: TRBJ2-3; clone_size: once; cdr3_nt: TGCGCCAGCAGCCAAGATATGATGGGGGGAGTGGGCACAGATACGCAGTATTTT; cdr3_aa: CASSQDMMGGVGTDTQYF
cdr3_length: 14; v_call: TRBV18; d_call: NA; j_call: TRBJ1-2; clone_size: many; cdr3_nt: TGTGCCAGCTCACCACTACCTCAGACAGACGGCTACACCTTC; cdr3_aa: CASSPLPQTDGYTF
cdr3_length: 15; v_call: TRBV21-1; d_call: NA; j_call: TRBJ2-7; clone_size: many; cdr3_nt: TGTGCCAGCAGCATGTGGACTTACTTTTCTTACGAGCAGTACTTC; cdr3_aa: CASSMWTYFSYEQYF
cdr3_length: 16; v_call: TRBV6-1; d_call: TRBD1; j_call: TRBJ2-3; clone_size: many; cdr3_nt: TGTGCCAGCAGTGACCCACCGGGACAGGGTGCAGATACGCAGTATTTT; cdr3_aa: CASSDPPGQGADTQYF
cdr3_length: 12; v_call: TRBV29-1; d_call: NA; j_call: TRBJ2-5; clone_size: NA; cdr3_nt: TGCAGCGTTTGGGCGGCGCAAGAGACCCAGTACTTC; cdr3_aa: CSVWAAQETQYF
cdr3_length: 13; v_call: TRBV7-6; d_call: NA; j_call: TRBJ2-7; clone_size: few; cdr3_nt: TGTGCCAGCAGCTTCCAGTCCAGGGATGAGCAGTACTTC; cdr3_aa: CASSFQSRDEQYF
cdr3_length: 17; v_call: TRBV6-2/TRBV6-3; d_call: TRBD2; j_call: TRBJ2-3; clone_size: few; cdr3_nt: TGTGCCAGCAGTCTTCTTGGTGCGGGGGGTAGCACAGATACGCAGTATTTT; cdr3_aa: CASSLLGAGGSTDTQYF